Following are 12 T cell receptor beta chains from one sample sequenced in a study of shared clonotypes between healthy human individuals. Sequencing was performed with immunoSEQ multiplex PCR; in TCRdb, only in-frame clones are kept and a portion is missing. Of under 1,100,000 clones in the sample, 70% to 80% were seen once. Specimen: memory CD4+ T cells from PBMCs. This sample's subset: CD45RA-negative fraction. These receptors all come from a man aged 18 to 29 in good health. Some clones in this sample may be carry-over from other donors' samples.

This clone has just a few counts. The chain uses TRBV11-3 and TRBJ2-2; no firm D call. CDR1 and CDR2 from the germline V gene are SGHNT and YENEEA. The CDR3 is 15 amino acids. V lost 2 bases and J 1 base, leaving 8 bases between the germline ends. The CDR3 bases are TGTGCCAGCAGCTTATCCGTCGGGAACACCGGGGAGCTGTTTTTT. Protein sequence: CASSLSVGNTGELFF.

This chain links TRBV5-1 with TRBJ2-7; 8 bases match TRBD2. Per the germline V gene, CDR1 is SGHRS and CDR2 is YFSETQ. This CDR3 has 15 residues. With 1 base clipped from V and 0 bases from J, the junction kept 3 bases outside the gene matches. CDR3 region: CASSLMGLDSYEQYF. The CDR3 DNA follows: TGCGCCAGCAGCTTGATGGGACTAGACTCCTACGAGCAGTACTTC.

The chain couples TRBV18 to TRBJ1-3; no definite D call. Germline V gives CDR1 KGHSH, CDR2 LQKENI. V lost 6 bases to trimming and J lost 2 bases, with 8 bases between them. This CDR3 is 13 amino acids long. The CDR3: CASSRLPGNTIYF. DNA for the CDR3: TGTGCCAGCTCTCGGCTTCCTGGAAACACCATATATTTT. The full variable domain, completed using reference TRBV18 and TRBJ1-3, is NAGVMQNPRHLVRRRGQEARLRCSPMKGHSHVYWYRQLPEEGLKFMVYLQKENIIDESGMPKERFSAEFPKEGPSILRIQQVVRGDSAAYFCASSRLPGNTIYFGEGSWLTVV.

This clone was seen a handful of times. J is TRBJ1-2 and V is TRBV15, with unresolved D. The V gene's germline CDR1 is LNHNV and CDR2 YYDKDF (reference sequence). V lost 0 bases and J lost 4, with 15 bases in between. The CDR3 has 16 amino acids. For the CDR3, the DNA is TGTGCCACCAGCAGAGATACCAGACTAGTGAGCTATGGCTACACCTTC. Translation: CATSRDTRLVSYGYTF.

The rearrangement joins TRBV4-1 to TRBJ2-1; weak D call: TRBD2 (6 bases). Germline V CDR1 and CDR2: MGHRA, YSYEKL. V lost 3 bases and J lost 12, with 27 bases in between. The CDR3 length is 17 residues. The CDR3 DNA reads TGCGCCAGCAGCCAGGAGCCAACGGGACTCACCCTTAGGGGGCAGTTCTTC. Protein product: CASSQEPTGLTLRGQFF.

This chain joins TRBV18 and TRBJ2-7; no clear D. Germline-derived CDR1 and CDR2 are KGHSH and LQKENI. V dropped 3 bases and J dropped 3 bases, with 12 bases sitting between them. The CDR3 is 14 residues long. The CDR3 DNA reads TGTGCCAGCTCACCGCTTGGCAGCTACTACGAGCAGTACTTC. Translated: CASSPLGSYYEQYF.

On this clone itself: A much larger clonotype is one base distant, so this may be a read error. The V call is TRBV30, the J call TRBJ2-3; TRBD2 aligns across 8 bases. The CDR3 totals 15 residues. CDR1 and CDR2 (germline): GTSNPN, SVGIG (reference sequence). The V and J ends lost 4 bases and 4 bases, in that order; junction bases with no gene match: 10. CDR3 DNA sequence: TGTGCCTGGACCAAACTAGCGGCAGGCGCAGATACGCAGTATTTT. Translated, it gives CAWTKLAAGADTQYF.

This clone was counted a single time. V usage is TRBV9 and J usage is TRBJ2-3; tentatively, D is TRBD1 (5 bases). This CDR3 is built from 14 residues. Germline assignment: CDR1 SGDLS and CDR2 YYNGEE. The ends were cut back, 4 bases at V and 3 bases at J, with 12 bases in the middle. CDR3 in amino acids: CASSPRQTTDTQYF. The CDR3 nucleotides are TGTGCCAGCAGCCCCAGACAGACGACAGATACGCAGTATTTT.

In DNA, the CDR3 is TGTGCCTGGAGCACTACTAGAGCGGGCACAGATACGCAGTATTTT. It encodes CAWSTTRAGTDTQYF. V gene TRBV30 combines with J gene TRBJ2-3, with D maybe TRBD2 (5 bases). Trimming stripped 3 bases from V and 1 base from J, with 14 bases between. Germline-derived CDR1 and CDR2 are GTSNPN and SVGIG (reference sequence). The CDR3 consists of 15 residues. The full variable domain, its missing parts supplied by reference TRBV30 and TRBJ2-3, is SQTIHQWPATLVQPVGSPLSLECTVEGTSNPNLYWYRQAAGRGLQLLFYSVGIGQISSEVPQNLSASRPQDRQFILSSKKLLLSDSGFYLCAWSTTRAGTDTQYFGPGTRLTVL.

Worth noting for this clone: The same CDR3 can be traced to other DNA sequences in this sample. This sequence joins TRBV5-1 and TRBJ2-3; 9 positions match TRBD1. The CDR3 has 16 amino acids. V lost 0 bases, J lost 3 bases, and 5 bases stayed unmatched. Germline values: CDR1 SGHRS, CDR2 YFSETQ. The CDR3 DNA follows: TGCGCCAGCAGCTTGGGGGACAGGGAGGGGACAGATACGCAGTATTTT. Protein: CASSLGDREGTDTQYF.

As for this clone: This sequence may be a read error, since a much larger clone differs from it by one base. CDR3 sequence (DNA): TGCAGTGGTAGAAGGGTAAAGACCCAGTACTTC. Translation: CSGRRVKTQYF. The chain uses TRBV20-1 and TRBJ2-5; D gene unclear. Germline CDR1 and CDR2: DFQATT and SNEGSKA (reference sequence). The CDR3 is 11 amino acids.

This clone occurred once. CDR3 protein: CASSQQGVSYEQYF. CDR3 sequence (DNA): TGCGCCAGCAGTCAACAGGGGGTCTCCTACGAGCAGTACTTC. The chain has TRBV10-2 and TRBJ2-7, with TRBD1 identical over 8 bases. The CDR3 length is 14 residues. Germline loops: CDR1 WSHSY, CDR2 SAAADI. With V trimmed by 5 bases and J by 0 bases, 3 bases remained unmatched.